This T cell receptor (beta chain) was observed in a study of PD-1 blockade in classical Hodgkin lymphoma (dated by TCRdb to about 2020). Describing the broader study: Nivolumab dosing was 3 mg/kg intravenously every 2 weeks, continuing until either disease progression or unacceptable toxicity. To define a peripheral blood immune signature of response to PD-1 blockade in classical Hodgkin lymphoma, the study combined TCR beta sequencing with CyTOF.

In light of the paper, this sample's time point label describes: cycle 2 day 1 (C2D1) of nivolumab. Every trial patient had relapsed following autologous stem cell transplantation, and prior brentuximab vedotin exposure was what differed among cohorts A, B and C. The trial cohort included around 60 patients with relapsed/refractory classical Hodgkin lymphoma, and each patient had a best overall response of complete response, partial response or progressive disease. In the multi-cohort phase II CheckMate 205 trial, trial patients received single-agent nivolumab. An independent review committee assessed best overall response by applying the 2007 International Working Group response criteria. PBMCs from the trial were collected at three points: immediately before nivolumab initiation (C1D1), and during therapy at cycle 2 day 1 and cycle 4 day 1. Peripheral blood was collected in 8 mL Vacutainer Cell Preparation Tubes, from which PBMCs were isolated by centrifugation and then cryopreserved.

Turning to this clone: Its antigen is still unknown. The input lacks base qualities; no much larger clone sits a single base away.

The junction carries 18 bases between V and J, which are trimmed by 6 bases and 9 bases respectively. Reading from cysteine to phenylalanine, the CDR3 counts 14 amino acids. The retained sequence is limited to the CDR3, 42 bases, with the frame set at the first base. The germline V gene yields MNHNS for CDR1 and SASEGT for CDR2. The research as a whole found: Baseline diversity similar to that of newly diagnosed patients was observed in trial patients achieving complete response, whereas significantly lower diversity was observed in partial responders and progressors. The study was limited to a single clinical trial cohort, and causes of repertoire differences, possibly disease activity or prior therapy, remained undefined. CD4+ but not CD8+ TCR diversity rose significantly by C4D1 (p=0.0027 vs p=0.16), most apparent in complete responders (p=0.02). Newly diagnosed patients were reported to have lower baseline TCR diversity than healthy donors, and relapsed/refractory patients were reported to have lower baseline TCR diversity still. Lower diversity was observed in patients in whom nivolumab was started less than 1 year after ASCT, and these patients were excluded from later analyses so that confounding by immune reconstitution would be avoided.

The Qiagen DNeasy kit was used to extract genomic DNA both from unsorted PBMCs and from the negatively selected CD4+ and CD8+ fractions. TCR beta CDR3 regions were subjected to amplification by immunoSEQ multiplex PCR with primers that anneal to V and J segments. A synthetic immune receptor repertoire was used to minimize amplification bias, and any residual bias was removed computationally once sequencing was done. As for how the authors treated the data: Repertoire diversity was quantified as the Shannon entropy index using custom Python scripts. Unsorted, CD4+ and CD8+ repertoires were examined separately, except in combined analyses, for which CD4+ and CD8+ sequences were merged in silico. Clonal expansion was defined as at least a 2-fold frequency increase after treatment relative to C1D1, with a pseudocount of 0.5 for undetected baseline clones. Singleton clones were defined as clones with 0 or 1 copy at C1D1, and non-singleton clones were defined as clones with 2 or more copies. Clones expanded in unsorted samples were labelled as CD4+, CD8+ or unknown by matching protein sequences in sorted samples from the same patient. Wilcoxon tests were applied to paired samples to test diversity changes from C1D1 to C4D1. TCRdb re-hosts the immuneACCESS table, in-frame sequences only. Its copies lack some clones; in the studies checked, an unresolved V gene accounts for under half of them, and the cause for the rest is not known. V, J and clone size are those of that table, while D and trimming were read from the DNA. This sample has about 66,000 clones in its table, and over 70% of those were observed once. The top ten clonotypes cover approximately 9.1% of the sample.

The material was peripheral blood mononuclear cells (PBMCs), obtained before the second cycle of nivolumab. The sequence was obtained from a human donor with classical Hodgkin lymphoma. The V gene is TRBV6-1 and the J gene is TRBJ1-5; no D gene call is confident. The bases read TGTGCCAGCAGCCCCCGAGGCGAGGGCGTGCCCCAGCATTTT. Translated, this is CASSPRGEGVPQHF.